This TCR beta chain was identified during a study of technical replicates of blood from several donors. Repertoires were generated with immunoSEQ multiplex PCR, while TCRdb's copy carries only in-frame clones and drops some. The table has 10,000 to 15,000 clones, around 93% seen once. The V segment lost 4 bases and the J segment 0 bases; nucleotides outside the gene matches: 4. The CDR3 contains 15 residues. Germline-derived CDR1 and CDR2 are SGHNT and YYREEE (reference sequence). The sequencing sample was made of PBMCs. V gene TRBV5-4 combines with J gene TRBJ2-4; 7 nucleotides agree with TRBD2. This clonotype originated in a human donor in good health. CDR3 sequence reads: CASSGRGEAKNIQYF. Written as DNA, the CDR3 is TGTGCCAGCAGCGGGAGGGGCGAAGCCAAAAACATTCAGTACTTC.